The 20 T cell receptor beta chains listed next were all sequenced from one sample in a study of early T cells in non-severe SARS-CoV-2 infection. TCRdb independently ran MiXCR on the 5' RACE reads; one entry per CDR3 protein. Of more than 50,000 distinct CDR3 sequences listed, roughly an eighth were seen once; the top ten hold approximately 4.8%. Sequencing was done on a sample of whole blood. The source is an adult who was a healthcare worker with PCR-confirmed SARS-CoV-2 infection or an uninfected control (not recorded which).

This clonotype was detected a few times. The gene calls are TRBV5-5 and TRBJ2-7, with a possible D match to TRBD1 (6 bases). The ends were cut back, 5 bases at V and 2 bases at J, with 17 bases in the middle. The CDR3 runs to 15 residues. CDR1 and CDR2 (germline): SGHKS, YYEKEE (reference sequence). The CDR3, as DNA: TGTGCCAGCAGTACCGGACCAGGGGAAACCTACGAGCAGTACTTC. Its translation is CASSTGPGETYEQYF. The whole variable domain, remainder taken from reference TRBV5-5 and TRBJ2-7, is DAGVTQSPTHLIKTRGQQVTLRCSPISGHKSVSWYQQVLGQGPQFIFQYYEKEERGRGNFPDRFSARQFPNYSSELNVNALLLGDSALYLCASSTGPGETYEQYFGPGTRLTVT.

This clonotype was picked up a small number of times. The rearrangement uses TRBV7-2 and TRBJ2-3, with 11 bases aligning to TRBD2. After removal of 5 bases from V and 2 bases from J, the junction contained 15 bases not matched to a gene. This CDR3 has 19 residues. The V gene's germline CDR1 is SGHTA and CDR2 FQGNSA. The CDR3 spells CASSLQLTLAGANTDTQYF. CDR3 in DNA: TGTGCCAGCAGCCTGCAACTAACACTAGCGGGGGCCAACACAGATACGCAGTATTTT.

The chain employs TRBV19 and TRBJ2-5; no firm D call. This CDR3 comprises 13 residues. Germline V gives CDR1 LNHDA, CDR2 SQIVND (reference sequence). The V gene lost 5 bases and the J gene lost 0 bases, with 7 bases spanning the gap. CDR3 amino acids: CASSSQYQETQYF. CDR3 in DNA: TGTGCCAGTAGTTCCCAGTACCAAGAGACCCAGTACTTC.

The table lists this clonotype with many counts. The J gene is TRBJ2-5, the V gene TRBV25-1; 8 bases line up with TRBD1. The CDR3 spans 15 residues. Per the germline V gene, CDR1 is MGHDK and CDR2 is SYGVNS. The junction had 8 bases not matched to a gene; V was cut back by 4 bases and J by 4 bases. The CDR3 bases are TGTGCCAGCAGTGCTATCAGGGGGCTCCCAGAGACCCAGTACTTC. Its protein product is CASSAIRGLPETQYF.

V usage is TRBV27 and J usage is TRBJ1-6; the match to TRBD1 covers 11 bases. After removal of 5 bases from V and 4 bases from J, the junction contained 4 bases not matched to a gene. The CDR3 length is 16 residues. CDR1 MNHEY and CDR2 SMNVEV come from the germline V gene (reference sequence). As DNA, the CDR3 is TGTGCCAGCAGTCCGGGACAGGGGGTGTATAATTCACCCCTCCACTTT. As protein: CASSPGQGVYNSPLHF.

This clonotype was observed many times. The rearrangement uses TRBV30 and TRBJ1-2, with a weak D call TRBD1 (5 bases). In germline, CDR1 is GTSNPN, CDR2 SVGIG (reference sequence). With 4 bases removed from V and 6 bases from J, the gap between germline ends came to 21 bases. The length of the CDR3 is 15 residues. CDR3: CAWTDQGRFVHGYTF. As DNA, the CDR3 is TGTGCCTGGACCGACCAGGGTCGGTTTGTCCATGGCTACACCTTC.

This clonotype was found many times. This chain joins TRBV6-2 or TRBV6-3 and TRBJ1-2; 9 bases map to TRBD1. After removal of 5 bases from V and 8 bases from J, the junction contained 6 bases not matched to a gene. There are 13 residues in the CDR3. Germline loops: CDR1 MNHEY, CDR2 SVGEGT. The CDR3 nucleotides read TGTGCCAGCAGTAGGGACAGGGTTGGAGGCTACACCTTC. It yields the protein CASSRDRVGGYTF.

This clonotype was found many times. This sequence joins TRBV6-6 and TRBJ2-3, with 8 bases matching TRBD2. The CDR3 runs to 14 residues. Germline CDR1 is MNHNY and CDR2 is SVGAGI (reference sequence). The V segment lost 6 bases and the J segment 7 bases; nucleotides outside the gene matches: 9. The CDR3 nucleotides are TGTGCCAGCAGCCGGGGGGGCGATATAAATACGCAGTATTTT. Amino acid sequence: CASSRGGDINTQYF.

This clonotype was seen only once. The CDR3 sequence: CASSLMQDYEQYF. CDR3 DNA sequence: TGTGCCAGCAGCTTAATGCAGGACTACGAGCAGTACTTC. V and J are TRBV7-2 and TRBJ2-7; D gene uncertain. Trimming pared 2 bases from V and 3 bases from J, leaving 8 bases between. This CDR3 comprises 13 residues. Germline CDR1 SGHTA, CDR2 FQGNSA. Filled out from reference TRBV7-2 and TRBJ2-7, the complete variable domain reads GAGVSQSPSNKVTEKGKDVELRCDPISGHTALYWYRQSLGQGLEFLIYFQGNSAPDKSGLPSDRFSAERTGGSVSTLTIQRTQQEDSAVYLCASSLMQDYEQYFGPGTRLTVT.

This clonotype was seen a handful of times. This sequence joins TRBV5-1 and TRBJ2-5; no clear D gene. Trimming took off 3 bases at V and 4 bases at J, with 10 bases between the two ends. The CDR3 has 13 residues. CDR1 and CDR2 from the germline V gene are SGHRS and YFSETQ. The CDR3 nucleotides are TGCGCCAGCAGCTCTAATATCGGAGAGACCCAGTACTTC. This gives the protein CASSSNIGETQYF.

V and J are TRBV29-1 and TRBJ2-5; D is ambiguous. From germline, CDR1 is SQVTM and CDR2 ANQGSEA. This CDR3 region has 12 residues. V was cut by 6 bases and J by 5 bases, with 13 bases left in between. This CDR3 is CSVDGRSETQYF. The CDR3 DNA reads TGCAGCGTCGATGGACGCAGCGAGACCCAGTACTTC.

In this sample, this clonotype turned up a few times. This sequence joins TRBV9 and TRBJ2-1; D uncertain. Between the trimmed V and J ends, which lost 3 bases and 6 bases, there was a span of 7 bases. The CDR3 has 12 residues. CDR1 and CDR2 from the germline V gene are SGDLS and YYNGEE. CDR3 sequence: CASSGELNEQFF. CDR3 sequence (DNA): TGTGCCAGCAGCGGCGAACTCAATGAGCAGTTCTTC.

In this sample, this clonotype turned up many times. The genes are TRBV12-3 or TRBV12-4 and TRBJ2-2; 7 nucleotides align to TRBD1. J lost 0 bases, V lost 4 bases, and 2 bases had no gene match. CDR3 length equals 15 residues. The CDR3 nucleotides read TGTGCCAGCAGTTCCGGGACAGCGAACACCGGGGAGCTGTTTTTT. It specifies CASSSGTANTGELFF.

This clonotype was observed a handful of times. The V and J genes are TRBV7-9 and TRBJ2-7; 11 nucleotides align to TRBD2. There are 15 residues in the CDR3. The V segment lost 4 bases and the J segment 5 bases; nucleotides outside the gene matches: 7. Germline CDR1 reads SEHNR; CDR2 reads FQNEAQ (reference sequence). The CDR3, as DNA: TGTGCCAGCAGCTCAATAGCGGGAGGGCCCAACGAGCAGTACTTC. It is translated as CASSSIAGGPNEQYF.

This clonotype was found many times. The chain uses TRBV4-1 and TRBJ2-3, with TRBD1 as a possible D gene (5 bases). Trimming cost V 6 bases and J 0 bases, with 13 bases left between them. Germline CDR1 reads MGHRA; CDR2 reads YSYEKL. The CDR3 has 15 residues. CDR3 in DNA: TGCGCCAGCAGTTTCAGGGTCCAAAGCACAGATACGCAGTATTTT. This encodes CASSFRVQSTDTQYF.

The chain couples TRBV2 to TRBJ2-2; D gene ambiguous. V lost 5 bases to trimming and J lost 0 bases, with 13 bases between them. The germline CDR1 and CDR2 sequences are SNHLY and FYNNEI. This CDR3 is 16 amino acids long. The CDR3 coding sequence is TGTGCCAGCAGTTCACTCCCGCTATCGAACACCGGGGAGCTGTTTTTT. This gives the protein CASSSLPLSNTGELFF.

The chain couples TRBV2 to TRBJ1-5, with 7 bases that match TRBD1. The CDR3 covers 16 residues. J was trimmed by 4 bases and V by 5 bases; bases with no gene match: 11. In germline, CDR1 is SNHLY, CDR2 FYNNEI. The CDR3 protein is CASSISGQVLNQPQHF. The CDR3 region has the DNA TGTGCCAGCAGTATAAGCGGACAGGTTTTGAATCAGCCCCAGCATTTT.

This clonotype was counted a few times. The chain is built from TRBV18 and TRBJ2-1; TRBD1 matches at 8 bases. V trimming: 3 bases; J trimming: 9 bases; junction bases outside the gene matches: 7. CDR1 is KGHSH and CDR2 is LQKENI in the germline V gene. CDR3 length equals 14 residues. CDR3 in amino acids: CASSPGQGRGEQFF. The CDR3, as DNA: TGTGCCAGCTCACCTGGACAGGGTCGGGGTGAGCAGTTCTTC.

This clonotype was counted many times. This CDR3 is CASSQVGSAMSYEQYF. The CDR3 DNA sequence: TGTGCCAGCAGCCAAGTAGGTTCGGCGATGAGCTACGAGCAGTACTTC. The rearrangement joins TRBV3-1 to TRBJ2-7, with D uncertain. Trimming pared 1 base from V and 3 bases from J, leaving 16 bases between. The germline V gene encodes CDR1 LGHDT and CDR2 YNNKEL (reference sequence). This CDR3 has 16 amino acids.

The J gene is TRBJ2-3, the V gene TRBV3-1; D gene uncertain. The CDR3 extends over 16 amino acids. Germline loops: CDR1 LGHDT, CDR2 YNNKEL (reference sequence). Trimming shortened V by 2 bases and J by 11 bases, and 23 bases separated the two germline ends. The CDR3 DNA reads TGTGCCAGCAGCCAAAAACCACCCCTGGACGGTAATATGCAGTATTTT. Amino acids: CASSQKPPLDGNMQYF.